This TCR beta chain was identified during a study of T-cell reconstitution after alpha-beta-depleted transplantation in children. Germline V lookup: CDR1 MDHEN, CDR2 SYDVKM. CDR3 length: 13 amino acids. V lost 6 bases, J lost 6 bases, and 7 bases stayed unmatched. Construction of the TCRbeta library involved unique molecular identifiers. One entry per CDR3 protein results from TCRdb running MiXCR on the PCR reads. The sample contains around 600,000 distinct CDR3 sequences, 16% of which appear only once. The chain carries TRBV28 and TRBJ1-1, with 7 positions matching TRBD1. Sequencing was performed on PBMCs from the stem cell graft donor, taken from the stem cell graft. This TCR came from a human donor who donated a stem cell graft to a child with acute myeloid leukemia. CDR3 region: CASSQTGRAEAFF. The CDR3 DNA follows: TGTGCCAGCAGCCAGACAGGGAGAGCTGAAGCTTTCTTT.